Below are 19 T cell receptor beta chains sequenced from a single sample in a study of T cells in women clearing cervical HPV infection. The assay was immunoSEQ multiplex PCR, and TCRdb's table has in-frame clones only and misses some. The ten most abundant clones cover about 3.9% of a sample with approximately 39,000 clones. Sample: blood buffy coat. The receptors shown here come from a woman aged 18-69 years with a cervical HPV16 infection that either progressed to CIN3+ or cleared (not recorded which).

About this clone itself: The read comes to an end 3 residues before the CDR3 does, leaving the germline J gene to fill in the end. This chain connects TRBV9 to TRBJ2-1, with D possibly called TRBD1 or TRBD2 (5 bases each). Trimming cost V 0 bases and J 9 bases, with 19 bases left between them. The CDR3 consists of 16 residues. Germline V gene lookup returns CDR1 SGDLS and CDR2 YYNGEE. The CDR3 spells CASSVVSAGSLGEQFF. Partial CDR3 DNA: TGTGCCAGCAGCGTAGTAAGCGCAGGGAGTTTGGGTGAG. Variable domain in full (rest from reference TRBV9 and TRBJ2-1): DSGVTQTPKHLITATGQRVTLRCSPRSGDLSVYWYQQSLDQGLQFLIQYYNGEERAKGNILERFSAQQFPDLHSELNLSSLELGDSALYFCASSVVSAGSLGEQFFGPGTRLTVL.

Notes on this clone: The observed sequence ends 3 residues before the CDR3 terminus, with the missing tail filled in from the germline J gene. The rearrangement uses TRBV18 and TRBJ1-2; no clear D gene. The CDR3 is made up of 13 amino acids. Per germline, CDR1 KGHSH and CDR2 LQKENI. CDR3 region: CASSAGFNNDYTF. CDR3 bases read: TGTGCCAGCTCGGCAGGTTTTAACAATGAC.

Of note for this clone: The read halts 3 residues ahead of the CDR3 end, with the missing end drawn from the germline J gene. The gene calls are TRBV5-6 and TRBJ2-1, with 11 bases lining up with TRBD2. V trimming: 3 bases; J trimming: 9 bases; junction bases outside the gene matches: 5. CDR3 length equals 14 residues. In germline, CDR1 is SGHDT, CDR2 YYEEEE. The CDR3: CASSSGLAVGEQFF. The CDR3 DNA, read in part, is TGTGCCAGCAGCTCGGGACTAGCGGTGGGTGAG.

CDR3 sequence: CASSVETQYF. CDR3 bases read: TGTGCCAGCAGCGTGGAGACC. The rearrangement joins TRBV2 to TRBJ2-5, with no clear D. The CDR3 goes on 3 residues after the read ends, and that part is filled in from the germline J gene. The length of the CDR3 is 10 residues. Per the germline V gene, CDR1 is SNHLY and CDR2 is FYNNEI. V was trimmed by 6 bases and J by 5 bases, leaving 4 bases between them.

A word on this clone: The missing CDR3 end, 3 residues past where the read stops, is filled in from the germline J gene. The chain is built from TRBV18 and TRBJ1-3; D perhaps matches TRBD1 (5 bases). CDR3 length: 16 residues. Germline V lookup: CDR1 KGHSH, CDR2 LQKENI. The germline V and J ends were trimmed by 2 bases and 0 bases, with 11 bases remaining between them. CDR3 amino acids: CASSPYFGASGNTIYF. The sequenced part of the CDR3 DNA is TGTGCCAGCTCACCATACTTTGGGGCCTCTGGAAACACC.

A note on this clone: The CDR3 extends 3 residues past the end of the read, so its final part is completed from the germline J gene. V is TRBV20-1 and J is TRBJ1-1, with D maybe TRBD1 (5 bases). The CDR3 extends over 16 amino acids. The V end lost 3 bases, the J end lost 4 bases, and 21 bases lay between the germline ends. The germline gives CDR1 DFQATT, CDR2 SNEGSKA (reference sequence). CDR3 DNA (partial): TGCAGTGCTAGTGGGCAGGGAGTAAGGTCGGGCACTGAA. Translation gives CSASGQGVRSGTE. The full CDR3 sequence reads CSASGQGVRSGTEAFF.

Regarding this clone: The read comes to an end 3 residues before the CDR3 does, leaving the germline J gene to fill in the end. The chain couples TRBV11-2 to TRBJ1-3; D remains ambiguous. In germline, CDR1 is SGHAT, CDR2 FQNNGV. There are 15 residues in the CDR3. V lost 4 bases and J 0 bases, leaving 10 bases between the germline ends. CDR3 bases read: TGTGCCAGCAGCTCAGGCCTGAGCTCTGGAAACACC. Protein product: CASSSGLSSGNT. The full CDR3 is CASSSGLSSGNTIYF.

Details on this clone: Read coverage stops 3 residues before the CDR3 terminus; the germline J gene supplies the remainder. The identical CDR3 is also encoded by other nucleotide sequences in the sample. V gene TRBV5-1 combines with J gene TRBJ2-7; 7 bases match TRBD1. The germline V gene has CDR1 SGHRS and CDR2 YFSETQ. The CDR3 sequence is 18 residues long. Losses at the gene ends were 0 bases for V and 0 bases for J; bases not matched to a gene: 12. The CDR3 DNA, read in part, is TGCGCCAGCAGCTTGGGGCACCAGGGGGTTTTCATCTCCTACGAG. Encoded protein: CASSLGHQGVFISYE. The entire CDR3 sequence reads CASSLGHQGVFISYEQYF.

Of note for this clone: The read stops 3 residues short of the end of the CDR3; the missing end is completed from the germline J gene. The same CDR3 can be traced to other DNA sequences in this sample. The rearrangement uses TRBV12-3 or TRBV12-4 and TRBJ1-1; TRBD1 might be the D (6 bases). V was trimmed by 4 bases and J by 0 bases, leaving 9 bases between them. The CDR3 extends over 14 amino acids. The CDR3 loop is CASSWQGLNTEAFF. Partial CDR3 DNA: TGTGCCAGCAGTTGGCAGGGGCTGAACACTGAA.

On this clone: Sequencing ends 3 residues short of the CDR3 end; the germline J gene provides the rest. The chain recombines TRBV2 with TRBJ2-1; 7 bases line up with TRBD2. Trimming took 6 bases from V and 6 from J; bases not matched to a gene: 8. CDR1 and CDR2 from the germline V gene are SNHLY and FYNNEI. CDR3 length equals 14 residues. This chain's CDR3 is CASSSGLPRNEQFF. The CDR3 bases that were read are TGTGCCAGCAGCTCGGGACTACCACGCAATGAG.

As regards this clone: The read terminates 3 residues ahead of where the CDR3 ends, so the germline J gene completes it. V and J are TRBV6-4 and TRBJ2-3; the D is unclear. Looked up from germline, CDR1 is MRHNA and CDR2 is SNTAGT. Trimming left V 3 bases short and J 2 bases short, with 6 bases between. The CDR3 length is 13 residues. This chain's CDR3 is CASSESDTDTQYF. CDR3 DNA (partial): TGTGCCAGCAGTGAGTCAGACACAGATACG.

Concerning this clone: The sequence runs out 3 residues before the end of the CDR3; the remainder is reconstructed from the germline J gene. The chain has TRBV19 and TRBJ2-7; 10 bases match TRBD2. Losses at the gene ends were 3 bases for V and 3 bases for J; bases not matched to a gene: 8. Germline V gene sequence: CDR1 LNHDA, CDR2 SQIVND (reference sequence). The CDR3 consists of 16 residues. The CDR3 loop is CASSMNAAGGNYEQYF. Incomplete CDR3 DNA: TGTGCCAGTAGTATGAACGCAGCGGGAGGGAACTACGAG.

As concerns this clone: Coverage ceases 3 residues before the CDR3 finishes, and the germline J gene fills in the end. This chain joins TRBV29-1 and TRBJ2-7, with 11 positions matching TRBD2. With V trimmed by 5 bases and J by 3 bases, 6 bases remained unmatched. CDR3 size: 14 residues. Germline CDR1 and CDR2: SQVTM and ANQGSEA. Incomplete CDR3 DNA: TGCAGCGTTTGGACTAGCGGGTATAGCTACGAG. As protein: CSVWTSGYSYE. The CDR3 in its entirety is CSVWTSGYSYEQYF.

As regards this clone: The sequence runs out 3 residues before the end of the CDR3; the remainder is reconstructed from the germline J gene. This chain links TRBV20-1 with TRBJ1-6; a weak D match, TRBD1 (6 bases). This CDR3 contains 18 residues. CDR1 and CDR2 (germline): DFQATT, SNEGSKA (reference sequence). V gave up 0 bases and J gave up 1 base, with 16 bases separating them. The sequenced part of the CDR3 DNA is TGCAGTGCTAGAGATCGTGCCAGGGGATTATCCTATAATTCACCC. Encoded protein: CSARDRARGLSYNSP. The entire CDR3 protein is CSARDRARGLSYNSPLHF.

For this clone: Read sequence stops 3 residues before the CDR3 end, and the germline J gene provides the missing end. The chain joins TRBV9 to TRBJ1-1; D uncertain. Germline CDR1 and CDR2: SGDLS and YYNGEE. Trimming removed 0 bases from V and 0 bases from J, with 6 bases in between. CDR3 size: 14 residues. The part of the CDR3 DNA that was read is TGTGCCAGCAGCGTAGGACTTATGAACACTGAA. It specifies CASSVGLMNTE. The full-length CDR3 reads as CASSVGLMNTEAFF.

Points on this clone: The CDR3 extends 3 residues past the end of the read, so its final part is completed from the germline J gene. The V and J genes are TRBV5-1 and TRBJ2-1; D is uncertain. The CDR3 is made up of 15 amino acids. Germline V gives CDR1 SGHRS, CDR2 YFSETQ. The V gene lost 0 bases and the J gene lost 7 bases, with 14 bases spanning the gap. Incomplete CDR3 DNA: TGCGCCAGCAGCTTGGCCTCTTTAGGGCTAAATGAG. Translating it yields CASSLASLGLNE. From start to end, the CDR3 is CASSLASLGLNEQFF.

A remark on this clone: The CDR3 end is not reached by the read, which stops 3 residues before it; the germline J gene fills it in. The chain joins TRBV20-1 to TRBJ1-1; the D is unclear. V gave up 6 bases and J gave up 4 bases, with 18 bases separating them. CDR1 DFQATT and CDR2 SNEGSKA come from the germline V gene (reference sequence). The CDR3 runs to 14 residues. Incomplete CDR3 DNA: TGCAGTGCAGCCCACAGCGGGAGGAGCACTGAA. Translation gives CSAAHSGRSTE. The whole CDR3 sequence reads CSAAHSGRSTEAFF.

As for this clone: The CDR3 is cut off 3 residues early in the read; its end comes from the germline J gene. The chain recombines TRBV29-1 with TRBJ2-7; possibly TRBD1 for D (5 bases). Germline V gene data show CDR1 as SQVTM and CDR2 as ANQGSEA. Trimming stripped 5 bases from V and 2 bases from J, with 13 bases between. CDR3 length: 13 amino acids. The sequenced CDR3 bases are TGCAGCGTTAGGGGTGGTAGAACCTACGAG. It encodes CSVRGGRTYE. The full CDR3 reads CSVRGGRTYEQYF.

In the case of this clone: Coverage ceases 3 residues before the CDR3 finishes, and the germline J gene fills in the end. The chain is built from TRBV30 and TRBJ1-2, with 10 bases that match TRBD1. The CDR3 covers 13 residues. CDR1 is GTSNPN, CDR2 SVGIG, per germline (reference sequence). The ends lost 3 bases at V and 4 bases at J; junction bases unmatched: 2. This CDR3 is CAWRTGGFYGYTF. The sequenced CDR3 bases are TGTGCCTGGAGGACAGGGGGCTTCTATGGC.